A selection of T cell receptor beta chains follows, all from one sample in a study of blood T cell repertoires in COVID-19. Libraries were prepared by immunoSEQ multiplex PCR; TCRdb keeps only in-frame clonotypes and omits some of them. The sample has approximately 350,000 clones; about 90% are singletons. The sequencing input was PBMCs or T cells enriched from blood (not recorded which). These receptors were collected from a woman aged 30 to 39 who had recovered from COVID-19. Both conserved end residues are part of each CDR3. Fields, in order: V gene, clone size, J gene, D gene, CDR3 protein, CDR3 DNA. A D gene is named only where the DNA matches it firmly. Clone size is not always given. Where it is, it says once, few, many or a class for expanded clones.

v_gene: TRBV27; abundance: .; j_gene: TRBJ1-6; d_gene: .; CDR3aa: CASSTFQGINSPLHF; CDR3nt: TGTGCCAGCAGTACCTTCCAGGGGATTAATTCACCCCTCCACTTT
v_gene: TRBV28; abundance: few; j_gene: TRBJ1-2; d_gene: .; CDR3aa: CASSLAGNYGYTF; CDR3nt: TGTGCCAGCAGTTTGGCGGGGAACTATGGCTACACCTTC
v_gene: TRBV9; abundance: .; j_gene: TRBJ2-2; d_gene: TRBD2; CDR3aa: CASSVVGGGTGELFF; CDR3nt: TGTGCCAGCAGCGTAGTCGGGGGAGGGACCGGGGAGCTGTTTTTT
v_gene: TRBV27; abundance: .; j_gene: TRBJ2-7; d_gene: .; CDR3aa: CASRNRVGPSYEQYF; CDR3nt: TGTGCCAGCAGAAACAGGGTTGGCCCATCCTACGAGCAGTACTTC
v_gene: TRBV28; abundance: .; j_gene: TRBJ2-1; d_gene: TRBD2; CDR3aa: CASSPPLAGGINEQFF; CDR3nt: TGTGCCAGCAGCCCGCCTCTAGCGGGAGGTATCAATGAGCAGTTCTTC
v_gene: TRBV19; abundance: .; j_gene: TRBJ2-2; d_gene: .; CDR3aa: CASSIDTDYLQAGELFF; CDR3nt: TGTGCCAGTAGTATAGATACGGACTACCTTCAGGCCGGGGAGCTGTTTTTT
v_gene: TRBV27; abundance: .; j_gene: TRBJ1-2; d_gene: .; CDR3aa: CASSLSLASSLDYGYTF; CDR3nt: TGTGCCAGCAGTTTAAGTTTAGCATCGAGTTTGGACTATGGCTACACCTTC
v_gene: TRBV12-3/TRBV12-4; abundance: few; j_gene: TRBJ2-5; d_gene: .; CDR3aa: CASSLQSSGAQYF; CDR3nt: TGTGCCAGCAGTTTACAGTCGTCGGGGGCCCAGTACTTC
v_gene: TRBV19; abundance: .; j_gene: TRBJ1-1; d_gene: .; CDR3aa: CASSMDGSGYTEAFF; CDR3nt: TGTGCCAGTAGTATGGACGGCAGCGGGTACACTGAAGCTTTCTTT
v_gene: TRBV6-5; abundance: .; j_gene: TRBJ2-3; d_gene: TRBD1; CDR3aa: CASSPTGNTDTQYF; CDR3nt: TGTGCCAGCAGTCCGACAGGGAACACAGATACGCAGTATTTT
v_gene: TRBV5-1; abundance: .; j_gene: TRBJ1-2; d_gene: .; CDR3aa: CASSLGQGGYGYTF; CDR3nt: TGCGCCAGCAGCTTGGGCCAGGGAGGCTATGGCTACACCTTC
v_gene: TRBV7-9; abundance: .; j_gene: TRBJ2-7; d_gene: TRBD1; CDR3aa: CASSMTGGSYEQYF; CDR3nt: TGTGCCAGCAGCATGACAGGGGGCTCCTACGAGCAGTACTTC
v_gene: TRBV27; abundance: .; j_gene: TRBJ2-7; d_gene: .; CDR3aa: CASSFGTIYEQYF; CDR3nt: TGTGCCAGCAGTTTCGGGACAATCTACGAGCAGTACTTC
v_gene: TRBV18; abundance: few; j_gene: TRBJ2-7; d_gene: TRBD1; CDR3aa: CASSPGQGASYEQYF; CDR3nt: TGTGCCAGCTCACCGGGACAGGGGGCGTCCTACGAGCAGTACTTC
v_gene: TRBV30; abundance: .; j_gene: TRBJ1-5; d_gene: .; CDR3aa: CAWSRLNQPQHF; CDR3nt: TGTGCCTGGAGTAGACTCAATCAGCCCCAGCATTTT
v_gene: TRBV9; abundance: .; j_gene: TRBJ2-3; d_gene: .; CDR3aa: CASSVSTGDTDTQYF; CDR3nt: TGTGCCAGCAGCGTTTCTACAGGAGATACAGATACGCAGTATTTT
v_gene: TRBV11-3; abundance: .; j_gene: TRBJ2-7; d_gene: TRBD1; CDR3aa: CASSRTGTSEQYF; CDR3nt: TGTGCCAGCAGCCGGACAGGGACGAGCGAGCAGTACTTC
v_gene: TRBV27; abundance: .; j_gene: TRBJ1-4; d_gene: TRBD1; CDR3aa: CASSFLPGTGTNEKLFF; CDR3nt: TGTGCCAGCAGTTTCCTCCCGGGGACAGGGACTAATGAAAAACTGTTTTTT
v_gene: TRBV5-1; abundance: .; j_gene: TRBJ1-1; d_gene: .; CDR3aa: CASSLDRKTMNTEAFF; CDR3nt: TGCGCCAGCAGCTTGGACAGAAAGACCATGAACACTGAAGCTTTCTTT
v_gene: TRBV15; abundance: .; j_gene: TRBJ2-7; d_gene: .; CDR3aa: CATSGTRNYEQYF; CDR3nt: TGTGCCACCAGCGGGACACGGAACTACGAGCAGTACTTC
v_gene: TRBV30; abundance: .; j_gene: TRBJ2-2; d_gene: .; CDR3aa: CAWSTQGGYTGELFF; CDR3nt: TGTGCCTGGAGTACCCAAGGGGGATACACCGGGGAGCTGTTTTTT
v_gene: TRBV28; abundance: .; j_gene: TRBJ1-1; d_gene: .; CDR3aa: CASSLSGWTEAFF; CDR3nt: TGTGCCAGCAGTTTATCAGGGTGGACTGAAGCTTTCTTT
v_gene: TRBV6-1; abundance: .; j_gene: TRBJ2-2; d_gene: TRBD1; CDR3aa: CASSEAVSPGGAGELFF; CDR3nt: TGTGCCAGCAGTGAAGCTGTTTCTCCAGGGGGAGCCGGGGAGCTGTTTTTT
v_gene: TRBV19; abundance: .; j_gene: TRBJ1-1; d_gene: .; CDR3aa: CASRSGGNTEAFF; CDR3nt: TGTGCCAGTAGGAGCGGTGGAAACACTGAAGCTTTCTTT
v_gene: TRBV6-2/TRBV6-3; abundance: .; j_gene: TRBJ2-7; d_gene: TRBD2; CDR3aa: CASSYEASGSYEQYF; CDR3nt: TGTGCCAGCAGTTACGAGGCTAGCGGGTCCTACGAGCAGTACTTC
v_gene: TRBV5-4; abundance: few; j_gene: TRBJ1-1; d_gene: TRBD1; CDR3aa: CASSRGTGGFSNTEAFF; CDR3nt: TGTGCCAGCAGCAGAGGGACAGGGGGCTTTTCGAACACTGAAGCTTTCTTT
v_gene: TRBV7-3; abundance: once; j_gene: TRBJ2-7; d_gene: TRBD2; CDR3aa: CASSLGRGGEQYF; CDR3nt: TGTGCCAGCAGCTTAGGTCGCGGGGGCGAGCAGTACTTC
v_gene: TRBV27; abundance: .; j_gene: TRBJ1-1; d_gene: TRBD1; CDR3aa: CATRTGLMNTEAFF; CDR3nt: TGTGCCACCCGGACAGGGCTGATGAACACTGAAGCTTTCTTT
v_gene: TRBV6-2/TRBV6-3; abundance: few; j_gene: TRBJ1-1; d_gene: .; CDR3aa: CASSYAGQLNTEAFF; CDR3nt: TGTGCCAGCAGTTACGCCGGACAGTTGAACACTGAAGCTTTCTTT
v_gene: TRBV12-5; abundance: once; j_gene: TRBJ1-4; d_gene: TRBD1; CDR3aa: CASGLVLSGGSEKLFF; CDR3nt: TGTGCTAGTGGTTTGGTATTATCAGGGGGCAGTGAAAAACTGTTTTTT
v_gene: TRBV23-1; abundance: few; j_gene: TRBJ1-5; d_gene: .; CDR3aa: CASSRPMTGFSNQPQHF; CDR3nt: TGCGCCAGCAGTCGTCCTATGACAGGATTTAGCAATCAGCCCCAGCATTTT
v_gene: TRBV28; abundance: .; j_gene: TRBJ2-7; d_gene: TRBD2; CDR3aa: CASSFKAGLAGVKAYEQYF; CDR3nt: TGTGCCAGCAGTTTTAAGGCCGGACTAGCGGGAGTAAAGGCCTACGAGCAGTACTTC
v_gene: TRBV7-6; abundance: .; j_gene: TRBJ1-1; d_gene: TRBD1; CDR3aa: CASSRQGGTEAFF; CDR3nt: TGTGCCAGCAGCCGACAGGGGGGCACTGAAGCTTTCTTT
v_gene: TRBV7-7; abundance: .; j_gene: TRBJ1-3; d_gene: TRBD1; CDR3aa: CASSRDRDGTIYF; CDR3nt: TGTGCTAGCAGCCGTGACAGGGACGGCACCATATATTTT
v_gene: TRBV6-5; abundance: .; j_gene: TRBJ2-5; d_gene: .; CDR3aa: CASSYSPRRETQYF; CDR3nt: TGTGCCAGCAGTTACTCGCCCCGCAGGGAGACCCAGTACTTC
v_gene: TRBV11-2; abundance: .; j_gene: TRBJ1-1; d_gene: .; CDR3aa: CASSRGVNTEAFF; CDR3nt: TGTGCCAGCAGCCGAGGTGTGAACACTGAAGCTTTCTTT
v_gene: TRBV30; abundance: .; j_gene: TRBJ1-5; d_gene: .; CDR3aa: CAWSGALHQPQHF; CDR3nt: TGTGCCTGGAGTGGGGCCCTGCATCAGCCCCAGCATTTT
v_gene: TRBV2; abundance: .; j_gene: TRBJ1-3; d_gene: TRBD1; CDR3aa: CASSEITGGISGNTIYF; CDR3nt: TGTGCCAGCAGTGAAATAACAGGGGGGATCTCTGGAAACACCATATATTTT
v_gene: TRBV2; abundance: .; j_gene: TRBJ2-1; d_gene: .; CDR3aa: CASSSRQGGPNEQFF; CDR3nt: TGTGCCAGCAGTTCCCGACAGGGAGGACCCAATGAGCAGTTCTTC
v_gene: TRBV6-1; abundance: .; j_gene: TRBJ1-5; d_gene: .; CDR3aa: CASSATLTGGRNQPQHF; CDR3nt: TGTGCCAGCAGTGCAACCTTAACCGGGGGGCGCAATCAGCCCCAGCATTTT
v_gene: TRBV7-7; abundance: .; j_gene: TRBJ2-7; d_gene: .; CDR3aa: CASSLALGRTYEQYF; CDR3nt: TGTGCTAGCAGCTTAGCCCTCGGGAGAACCTACGAGCAGTACTTC
v_gene: TRBV7-8; abundance: .; j_gene: TRBJ2-1; d_gene: TRBD1; CDR3aa: CASSLAGWTGRDEQFF; CDR3nt: TGTGCCAGCAGCTTAGCGGGGTGGACAGGGCGGGATGAGCAGTTCTTC
v_gene: TRBV9; abundance: .; j_gene: TRBJ2-3; d_gene: .; CDR3aa: CASSLVQGRDTDTQYF; CDR3nt: TGTGCCAGCAGCCTCGTCCAGGGCAGAGACACAGATACGCAGTATTTT
v_gene: TRBV21-1; abundance: .; j_gene: TRBJ1-1; d_gene: .; CDR3aa: CASTWLKPRQGRTEAFF; CDR3nt: TGTGCCAGCACCTGGCTAAAACCCCGACAGGGGAGGACTGAAGCTTTCTTT
v_gene: TRBV4-1; abundance: .; j_gene: TRBJ2-3; d_gene: TRBD2; CDR3aa: CASRGTSGSRTDTQYF; CDR3nt: TGCGCCAGCCGCGGGACTAGCGGGAGTAGAACAGATACGCAGTATTTT
v_gene: TRBV6-5; abundance: once; j_gene: TRBJ1-2; d_gene: .; CDR3aa: CASSTADNYGYTF; CDR3nt: TGTGCCAGCAGTACCGCGGATAACTATGGCTACACCTTC
v_gene: TRBV12-3/TRBV12-4; abundance: .; j_gene: TRBJ2-5; d_gene: TRBD1; CDR3aa: CASSIDRVQYF; CDR3nt: TGTGCCAGCAGTATTGACAGGGTCCAGTACTTC
v_gene: TRBV29-1; abundance: .; j_gene: TRBJ1-4; d_gene: .; CDR3aa: CSVEGEGEKLFF; CDR3nt: TGCAGCGTTGAAGGGGAGGGGGAGAAACTGTTTTTT
v_gene: TRBV4-1; abundance: .; j_gene: TRBJ2-7; d_gene: .; CDR3aa: CASSQVWRRDTIYEQYF; CDR3nt: TGCGCCAGCAGCCAAGTATGGCGTCGGGACACTATCTACGAGCAGTACTTC
v_gene: TRBV6-5; abundance: once; j_gene: TRBJ1-5; d_gene: .; CDR3aa: CASSLTADQPQHF; CDR3nt: TGTGCCAGCAGTCTAACTGCGGATCAGCCCCAGCATTTT
v_gene: TRBV20-1; abundance: .; j_gene: TRBJ1-4; d_gene: .; CDR3aa: CSASTQASYEKLFF; CDR3nt: TGCAGTGCTAGTACTCAGGCTTCTTATGAAAAACTGTTTTTT
v_gene: TRBV4-1; abundance: .; j_gene: TRBJ2-3; d_gene: .; CDR3aa: CASSQDRAGDTQYF; CDR3nt: TGCGCCAGCAGCCAAGATCGAGCGGGAGATACGCAGTATTTT
v_gene: TRBV6-5; abundance: .; j_gene: TRBJ1-5; d_gene: .; CDR3aa: CASSAGTFQPQHF; CDR3nt: TGTGCCAGCAGCGCCGGGACATTCCAGCCCCAGCATTTT